A single TCR beta chain is shown here with its context. Its antigen is currently unknown. Sequencing used immunoSEQ multiplex PCR; TCRdb keeps in-frame clones, though not all of them. Altogether tens of thousands of clones are present, 85% being singletons, with the ten largest covering around 3.8%. The sample belongs to a study of OX40 agonist ivuxolimab in advanced cancers. The wider study: 40% to 50% of patients had received prior checkpoint inhibitor therapy. Study-level points and caveats: By week 6 at 0.1 to 3.0 mg/kg, blood CD4+ and CD8+ T cells had expanded clonally.

This CDR3 contains 14 residues. The V segment lost 7 bases and the J segment 4 bases; nucleotides outside the gene matches: 8. Germline V CDR1 and CDR2: MNHNY, SVGAGI (reference sequence). The sample consisted of CD4+ or CD8+ T cells sorted from blood, taken in a trial of the OX40 agonist ivuxolimab. The rearrangement uses TRBV6-6 and TRBJ2-3; 7 nucleotides match TRBD2. This receptor was identified in an adult with an advanced solid tumor such as melanoma, head and neck, liver or kidney cancer. The DNA of the CDR3 is TGTGCCAGCACTCCAGCGGGACCGTCAGATACGCAGTATTTT. Translated: CASTPAGPSDTQYF.